This record covers a single TCR beta chain. These data come from a study of blood T cell repertoires in COVID-19. Study summary: Sites in the United States, Italy and Spain provided acute and convalescent COVID-19 samples. PBMCs, B-cell-depleted T cells, or T cells provided the cDNA or gDNA that made up the material.

Clones were read by immunoSEQ multiplex PCR, and TCRdb kept only the in-frame ones, dropping some. This sample yields some 270,000 clones, of which roughly 86% are seen a single time; about 8.8% belongs to the top ten. Sequences were obtained from peripheral blood. This clonotype was sampled from a man aged 40-55 years with active or convalescent COVID-19.

The CDR3 DNA sequence: TGCGCCAGCAGCTTGGCCGGGATCGGGAGGAACACCGGGGAGCTGTTTTTT. It encodes CASSLAGIGRNTGELFF. The chain recombines TRBV5-1 with TRBJ2-2, with D perhaps TRBD2 (6 bases). V lost 0 bases and J lost 1, with 13 bases in between. The germline CDR1 and CDR2 sequences are SGHRS and YFSETQ. The CDR3 has 17 residues.